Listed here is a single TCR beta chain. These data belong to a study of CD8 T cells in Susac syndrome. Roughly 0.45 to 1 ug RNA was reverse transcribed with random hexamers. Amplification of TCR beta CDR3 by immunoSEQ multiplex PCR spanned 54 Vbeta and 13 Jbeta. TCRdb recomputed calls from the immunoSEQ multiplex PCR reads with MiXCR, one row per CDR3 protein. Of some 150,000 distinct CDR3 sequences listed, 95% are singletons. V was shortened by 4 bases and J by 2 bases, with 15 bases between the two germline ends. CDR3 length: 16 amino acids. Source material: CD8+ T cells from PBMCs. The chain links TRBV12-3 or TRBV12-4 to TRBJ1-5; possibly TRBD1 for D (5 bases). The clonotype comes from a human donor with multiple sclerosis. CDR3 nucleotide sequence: TGTGCCAGCAGTTATGGGGGGAGGGTCGGCAATCAGCCCCAGCATTTT. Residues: CASSYGGRVGNQPQHF.